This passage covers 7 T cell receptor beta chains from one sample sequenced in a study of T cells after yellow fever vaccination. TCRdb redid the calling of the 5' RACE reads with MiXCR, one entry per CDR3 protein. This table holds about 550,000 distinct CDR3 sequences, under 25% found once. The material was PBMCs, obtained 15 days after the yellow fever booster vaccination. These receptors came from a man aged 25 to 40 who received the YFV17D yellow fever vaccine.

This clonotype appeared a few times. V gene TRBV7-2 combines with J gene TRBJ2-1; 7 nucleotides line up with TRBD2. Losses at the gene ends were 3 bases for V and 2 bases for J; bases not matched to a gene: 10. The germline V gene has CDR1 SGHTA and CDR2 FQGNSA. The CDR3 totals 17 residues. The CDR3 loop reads CASSLGLGREAYNEQFF. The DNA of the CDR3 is TGTGCCAGCAGCTTGGGGCTAGGTCGGGAGGCCTACAATGAGCAGTTCTTC.

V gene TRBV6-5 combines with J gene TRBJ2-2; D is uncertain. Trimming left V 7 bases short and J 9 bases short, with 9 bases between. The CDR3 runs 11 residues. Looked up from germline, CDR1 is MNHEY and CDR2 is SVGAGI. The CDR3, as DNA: TGTGCCAGCACCCCCCCTTGGGAGCTGTTTTTT. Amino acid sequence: CASTPPWELFF.

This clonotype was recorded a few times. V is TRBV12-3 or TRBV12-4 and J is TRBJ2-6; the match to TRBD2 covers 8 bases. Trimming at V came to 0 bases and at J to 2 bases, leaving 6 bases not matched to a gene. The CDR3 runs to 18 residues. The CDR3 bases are TGTGCCAGCAGTTTAGCTCTAGCGGGTCTTACTGGGGCCAACGTCCTGACTTTC. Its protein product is CASSLALAGLTGANVLTF.

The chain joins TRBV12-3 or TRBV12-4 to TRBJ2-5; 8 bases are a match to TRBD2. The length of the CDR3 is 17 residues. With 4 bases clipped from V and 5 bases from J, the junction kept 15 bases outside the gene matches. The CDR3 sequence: CASSWGSGTIFSETQYF. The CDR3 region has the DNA TGTGCCAGCAGTTGGGGTAGCGGGACTATATTCTCGGAGACCCAGTACTTC.

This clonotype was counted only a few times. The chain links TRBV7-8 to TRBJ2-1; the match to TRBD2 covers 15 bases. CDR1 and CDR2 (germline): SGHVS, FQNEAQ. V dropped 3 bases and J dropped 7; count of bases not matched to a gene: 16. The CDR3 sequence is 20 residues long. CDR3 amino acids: CASSFWTSGRERTRWNEQFF. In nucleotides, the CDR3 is TGTGCCAGCAGCTTTTGGACTAGCGGGAGGGAACGTACAAGGTGGAATGAGCAGTTCTTC.

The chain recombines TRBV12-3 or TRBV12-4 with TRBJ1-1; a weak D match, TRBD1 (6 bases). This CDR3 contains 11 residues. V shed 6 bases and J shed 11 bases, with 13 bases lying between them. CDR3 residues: CASRQGFMAFF. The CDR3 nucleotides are TGTGCCAGCAGACAGGGTTTTATGGCTTTCTTT.

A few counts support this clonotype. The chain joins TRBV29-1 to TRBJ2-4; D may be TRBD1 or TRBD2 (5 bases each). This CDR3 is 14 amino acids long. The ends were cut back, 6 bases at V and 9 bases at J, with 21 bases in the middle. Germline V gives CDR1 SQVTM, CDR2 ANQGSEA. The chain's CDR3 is CSVDSGTGSLIQYF. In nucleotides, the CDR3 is TGCAGCGTCGATTCCGGGACGGGCTCTCTCATTCAGTACTTC.